A single sample is the source of the 29 T cell receptor beta chains below, sequenced in a study of cytomegalovirus exposure and HLA in healthy donors. PCR was performed using 60 Vbeta and 13 Jbeta primers. Generated by immunoSEQ multiplex PCR, the TCRdb table keeps only in-frame clones and is missing some. The data hold about 130,000 clones, with approximately 80% observed a single time. Material: PBMCs. The receptors come from a man aged 30-40 years in good health and CMV-seronegative.

In this sample, this clone turned up a few times. The rearrangement joins TRBV5-1 to TRBJ1-1; possible D gene TRBD1, 5 bases. CDR3 length: 13 residues. CDR1 and CDR2 (germline): SGHRS, YFSETQ. Deletions cut 4 bases from V and 1 base from J, with 8 bases between. CDR3 nucleotide sequence: TGCGCCAGCAGCCGCGGGGCGAACACTGAAGCTTTCTTT. It is translated as CASSRGANTEAFF.

As to this clone: The junction shows a germline mismatch at one end, possibly a read error. The genes are TRBV5-6 and TRBJ2-2; 9 bases fit TRBD1. The CDR3 sequence is 16 residues long. CDR1 is SGHDT and CDR2 is YYEEEE in the germline V gene. CDR3 protein: CASRLGYRGRTRELFF. Written as DNA, the CDR3 is TGTGCCAGCAGGTTGGGTTACAGGGGGCGCACCAGGGAGCTGTTTTTT.

The chain is built from TRBV7-6 and TRBJ2-1, with TRBD2 matching over 8 bases. Germline V gene sequence: CDR1 SGHVS, CDR2 FNYEAQ. J gave up 10 bases and V 1 base, and 6 bases lay outside the gene matches. CDR3 size: 14 residues. The CDR3 sequence is CASSLDGLAREQFF. CDR3 coding DNA: TGTGCCAGCAGCTTAGACGGACTAGCTCGAGAGCAGTTCTTC.

The chain has TRBV27 and TRBJ1-2; the D is unclear. The CDR3 consists of 16 residues. The germline gives CDR1 MNHEY, CDR2 SMNVEV (reference sequence). Trimming shortened V by 2 bases and J by 4 bases, and 17 bases separated the two germline ends. The CDR3 sequence is CASSLLGSGNRYGYTF. The CDR3 bases are TGTGCCAGCAGTTTACTGGGGTCCGGGAACCGCTATGGCTACACCTTC.

The chain couples TRBV11-3 to TRBJ2-5; no reliable D call. Germline V CDR1 and CDR2: SGHNT, YENEEA. The CDR3 loop spans 13 amino acids. V was cut by 3 bases and J by 1 base, with 6 bases left in between. CDR3 sequence (DNA): TGTGCCAGCAGCTTTACCAGCCAAGAGACCCAGTACTTC. Translating it yields CASSFTSQETQYF. Supplemented by reference TRBV11-3 and TRBJ2-5, the full variable domain reads EAGVVQSPRYKIIEKKQPVAFWCNPISGHNTLYWYLQNLGQGPELLIRYENEEAVDDSQLPKDRFSAERLKGVDSTLKIQPAELGDSAVYLCASSFTSQETQYFGPGTRLLVL.

This clone was seen a handful of times. Other DNA sequences in this sample translate to the same CDR3. V usage is TRBV5-5 and J usage is TRBJ2-7; 7 bases match TRBD1. From germline, CDR1 is SGHKS and CDR2 YYEKEE (reference sequence). The CDR3 loop spans 12 amino acids. Trimming took 2 bases from V and 7 from J; bases not matched to a gene: 3. The CDR3 sequence is CASSFTGEEQYF. The CDR3 coding sequence is TGTGCCAGCAGCTTTACAGGGGAAGAGCAGTACTTC.

The chain uses TRBV6-6 and TRBJ2-5, with TRBD2 identical over 14 bases. Germline V lookup: CDR1 MNHNY, CDR2 SVGAGI (reference sequence). The junction had 5 bases not matched to a gene; V was cut back by 6 bases and J by 5 bases. The CDR3 is 15 residues long. Written as DNA, the CDR3 is TGTGCCAGCAGATGGGGACTAGCGGGAGAGGAGACCCAGTACTTC. This sequence encodes CASRWGLAGEETQYF.

The V call is TRBV4-1, the J call TRBJ1-1; D is unclear. Germline V gene data show CDR1 as MGHRA and CDR2 as YSYEKL. The CDR3 is made up of 15 amino acids. V dropped 0 bases and J dropped 1 base, with 9 bases sitting between them. For the CDR3, the DNA is TGCGCCAGCAGCCAAGACCCCTCGTCGAACACTGAAGCTTTCTTT. It encodes CASSQDPSSNTEAFF.

The rearrangement links TRBV7-2 to TRBJ1-2; 7 bases map to TRBD1. This CDR3 region has 14 residues. Germline values: CDR1 SGHTA, CDR2 FQGNSA. V was pared by 6 bases and J by 5 bases, with 9 bases of the junction left unmatched. The CDR3 coding sequence is TGTGCCAGCAGAAGCAACAGGGGAGGTTATGGCTACACCTTC. It is translated as CASRSNRGGYGYTF.

The sample holds a few counts of this clone. This chain links TRBV11-2 with TRBJ1-1; D perhaps matches TRBD1 (5 bases). The germline V and J ends were trimmed by 0 bases and 1 base, with 15 bases remaining between them. The CDR3 has 17 residues. Germline CDR1 reads SGHAT; CDR2 reads FQNNGV. CDR3 protein: CASSLDLIWTTNTEAFF. The CDR3 DNA sequence: TGTGCCAGCAGCTTAGATCTCATCTGGACAACGAACACTGAAGCTTTCTTT.

J is TRBJ2-5 and V is TRBV18; no firm D call. Judging by the DNA end, TRBJ2-7 fits better; the J call may be wrong. CDR1 and CDR2 (germline): KGHSH, LQKENI. The CDR3 contains 13 residues. Here the CDR3 reads CASSPYVDYEQYF. The CDR3 DNA reads TGTGCCAGCTCACCGTACGTTGACTACGAGCAGTACTTC.

This chain links TRBV6-5 with TRBJ2-1, with D possibly being TRBD1 (6 bases). The CDR3 is 13 residues long. Germline assignment: CDR1 MNHEY and CDR2 SVGAGI. Trimming removed 6 bases from V and 4 bases from J, with 10 bases in between. The CDR3 DNA reads TGTGCCAGCAGGATCCAGGGGTACAATGAGCAGTTCTTC. This gives the protein CASRIQGYNEQFF.

The chain links TRBV27 to TRBJ2-7; 10 bases agree with TRBD2. The CDR3 has 13 residues. Per the germline V gene, CDR1 is MNHEY and CDR2 is SMNVEV (reference sequence). V lost 5 bases to trimming and J lost 4 bases; unmatched junction nucleotides: 2. The CDR3 DNA is TGTGCCAGCAGTCCGACTAGCGGGTACGAGCAGTACTTC. Translated, it gives CASSPTSGYEQYF.

V usage is TRBV2 and J usage is TRBJ2-3, with no clear D. Germline CDR1 reads SNHLY; CDR2 reads FYNNEI. The CDR3 extends over 12 amino acids. V was clipped by 9 bases and J by 2 bases, with 9 bases between them. The CDR3 loop is CARSQNTDTQYF. In DNA, the CDR3 is TGTGCCAGAAGCCAAAACACAGATACGCAGTATTTT.

This clone has just one count. This CDR3 is also generated by other DNA sequences in the sample. This chain connects TRBV18 to TRBJ2-2, with 8 nucleotides matching TRBD1. Germline V lookup: CDR1 KGHSH, CDR2 LQKENI. With V trimmed by 3 bases and J by 1 base, 1 base remained unmatched. The CDR3 spans 15 residues. This CDR3 is CASSPGTGNTGELFF. Here the CDR3 DNA reads TGTGCCAGCTCACCCGGGACAGGGAACACCGGGGAGCTGTTTTTT.

In nucleotides, the CDR3 is TGTGCCAGCAGCCCAGGGGGCGTCTATGGCTACACCTTC. It encodes CASSPGGVYGYTF. This chain links TRBV7-6 with TRBJ1-2; 8 bases match TRBD1. The CDR3 runs 13 residues. From germline, CDR1 is SGHVS and CDR2 FNYEAQ. J gave up 4 bases and V 5 bases, and 3 bases lay outside the gene matches.

The chain couples TRBV5-1 to TRBJ2-5; 12 bases line up with TRBD1. V lost 2 bases and J lost 5; bases outside the gene matches: 4. Looked up from germline, CDR1 is SGHRS and CDR2 is YFSETQ. This CDR3 has 15 amino acids. The CDR3 sequence: CASSLTGTGGETQYF. The CDR3 nucleotides are TGCGCCAGCAGCTTAACGGGGACAGGGGGCGAGACCCAGTACTTC.

The CDR3 region is CASSFGQRREVTQYF. CDR3 coding DNA: TGTGCCAGCAGCTTCGGACAGCGCAGAGAGGTTACGCAGTATTTT. This chain connects TRBV5-4 to TRBJ2-3; maybe TRBD1 (6 bases). CDR1 is SGHNT and CDR2 is YYREEE in the germline V gene (reference sequence). The V end was cut by 2 bases, the J end by 8 bases, with 18 bases between. The CDR3 loop spans 15 amino acids.

The chain uses TRBV18 and TRBJ2-2, with D perhaps matching TRBD1 (6 bases). Trimming stripped 6 bases from V and 7 bases from J, with 12 bases between. The CDR3 has 13 amino acids. Germline CDR1 is KGHSH and CDR2 is LQKENI. The CDR3 DNA reads TGTGCCAGCTCGGGTACAGGGTACGGGGAGCTGTTTTTT. Its protein is CASSGTGYGELFF.

The chain recombines TRBV21-1 with TRBJ2-7; the listed D gene, TRBD1, was not tested against the DNA. TRBV21-1 is a documented pseudogene. This CDR3 contains 13 residues. CDR3 sequence (DNA): TGTGCCAGCAGCAGCACAGGGGACTACGAGCAGTACTTC. This sequence encodes CASSSTGDYEQYF.

The chain joins TRBV6-5 to TRBJ1-6; 7 bases agree with TRBD1. The germline CDR1 and CDR2 sequences are MNHEY and SVGAGI. V was pared by 1 base and J by 4 bases, with 1 base of the junction left unmatched. The CDR3 extends over 15 amino acids. DNA of the CDR3: TGTGCCAGCAGTTACTGGGGACAGTATAATTCACCCCTCCACTTT. It codes for CASSYWGQYNSPLHF.

The rearrangement uses TRBV6-5 and TRBJ2-3, with a possible D match to TRBD2 (6 bases). The CDR3 loop spans 14 amino acids. The ends were cut back, 2 bases at V and 4 bases at J, with 10 bases in the middle. CDR1 and CDR2 from the germline V gene are MNHEY and SVGAGI. CDR3 amino acids: CASSYGGSADTQYF. CDR3 DNA sequence: TGTGCCAGCAGTTACGGGGGGTCGGCAGATACGCAGTATTTT.

The V gene is TRBV29-1, the J gene TRBJ1-2; 8 bases align to TRBD1. This CDR3 has 15 residues. V shed 7 bases, J shed 7 bases, and the junction held 17 bases outside the gene matches. Germline V gene sequence: CDR1 SQVTM, CDR2 ANQGSEA. CDR3 in DNA: TGCAGCGCCCTAAAGATGCACAGGGGGAGAAGTGGCTACACCTTC. It codes for CSALKMHRGRSGYTF.

The genes are TRBV30 and TRBJ2-5; D ambiguous. There are 12 residues in the CDR3. Germline assignment: CDR1 GTSNPN and CDR2 SVGIG (reference sequence). The V and J ends lost 0 bases and 5 bases respectively, with 7 bases between them. CDR3 sequence reads: CAWSVTAETQYF. CDR3 in DNA: TGTGCCTGGAGTGTAACCGCGGAGACCCAGTACTTC.

The CDR3 region is CSVDGGTVASQETQYF. For the CDR3, the DNA is TGCAGCGTTGATGGTGGAACAGTTGCTTCTCAAGAGACCCAGTACTTC. The V gene is TRBV29-1, the J gene TRBJ2-5; D not resolved. The ends were cut back, 3 bases at V and 2 bases at J, with 19 bases in the middle. The CDR3 consists of 16 residues. Looked up from germline, CDR1 is SQVTM and CDR2 is ANQGSEA.

V gene TRBV27 combines with J gene TRBJ1-3, with no clear D. Germline CDR1 is MNHEY and CDR2 is SMNVEV (reference sequence). The CDR3 is 16 amino acids. The V and J ends lost 0 bases and 11 bases respectively, with 20 bases between them. CDR3 residues: CASSLSPTAGFGPIYF. The CDR3 DNA is TGTGCCAGCAGTTTATCCCCAACGGCCGGGTTTGGCCCCATATATTTT.

The genes are TRBV5-1 and TRBJ2-7; 16 bases line up with TRBD2. This CDR3 contains 17 residues. The V segment lost 4 bases and the J segment 0 bases; nucleotides outside the gene matches: 4. Per the germline V gene, CDR1 is SGHRS and CDR2 is YFSETQ. The CDR3 loop reads CASSQGLAGGGSYEQYF. CDR3 nucleotides: TGCGCCAGCAGCCAGGGACTAGCGGGAGGGGGCTCCTACGAGCAGTACTTC.

This CDR3 is CASSLRAGDEQYF. CDR3 in DNA: TGTGCCAGCAGCTTACGTGCGGGGGACGAGCAGTACTTC. The chain employs TRBV7-6 and TRBJ2-7; the match to TRBD2 covers 7 bases. This CDR3 is 13 amino acids long. The V segment lost 2 bases and the J segment 5 bases; nucleotides outside the gene matches: 3. From germline, CDR1 is SGHVS and CDR2 FNYEAQ.

This clone was detected once. The V gene is TRBV27, the J gene TRBJ1-3, with D unclear. This CDR3 has 16 amino acids. Per the germline V gene, CDR1 is MNHEY and CDR2 is SMNVEV (reference sequence). V was clipped by 6 bases and J by 2 bases, with 17 bases between them. As DNA, the CDR3 is TGTGCCAGCAGCCGCAAACCGGGAAGCACTGGAAACACCATATATTTT. Its protein product is CASSRKPGSTGNTIYF.